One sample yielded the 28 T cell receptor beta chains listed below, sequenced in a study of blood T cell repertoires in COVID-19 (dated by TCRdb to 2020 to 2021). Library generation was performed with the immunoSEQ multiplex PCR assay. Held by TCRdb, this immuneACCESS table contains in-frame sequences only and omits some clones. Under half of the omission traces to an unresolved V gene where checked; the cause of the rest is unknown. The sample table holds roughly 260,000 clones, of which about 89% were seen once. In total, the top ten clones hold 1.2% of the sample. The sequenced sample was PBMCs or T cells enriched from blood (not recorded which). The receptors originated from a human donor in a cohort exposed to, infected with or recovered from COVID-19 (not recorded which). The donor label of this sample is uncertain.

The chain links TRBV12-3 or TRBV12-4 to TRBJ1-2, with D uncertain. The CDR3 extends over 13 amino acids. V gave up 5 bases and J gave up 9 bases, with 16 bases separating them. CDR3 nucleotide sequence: TGTGCCAGCAGTACACAGCCGTCTGCGAGCTACACCTTC. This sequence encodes CASSTQPSASYTF.

The CDR3 sequence is CASTSGGLSTDTQYF. The CDR3 DNA follows: TGTGCCAGCACTAGCGGGGGGCTCAGCACAGATACGCAGTATTTT. The chain carries TRBV5-5 and TRBJ2-3, with 11 positions matching TRBD2. After removal of 6 bases from V and 0 bases from J, the junction contained 3 bases not matched to a gene. The germline CDR1 and CDR2 sequences are SGHKS and YYEKEE (reference sequence). The CDR3 contains 15 residues. The full variable domain, rest sourced from reference TRBV5-5 and TRBJ2-3, is DAGVTQSPTHLIKTRGQQVTLRCSPISGHKSVSWYQQVLGQGPQFIFQYYEKEERGRGNFPDRFSARQFPNYSSELNVNALLLGDSALYLCASTSGGLSTDTQYFGPGTRLTVL.

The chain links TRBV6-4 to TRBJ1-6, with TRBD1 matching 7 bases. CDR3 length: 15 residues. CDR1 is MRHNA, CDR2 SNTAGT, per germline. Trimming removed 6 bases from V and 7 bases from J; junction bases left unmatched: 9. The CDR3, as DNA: TGTGCCAGCAGCGCTGGCCCGGGACAGAATTCACCCCTCCACTTT. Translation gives CASSAGPGQNSPLHF.

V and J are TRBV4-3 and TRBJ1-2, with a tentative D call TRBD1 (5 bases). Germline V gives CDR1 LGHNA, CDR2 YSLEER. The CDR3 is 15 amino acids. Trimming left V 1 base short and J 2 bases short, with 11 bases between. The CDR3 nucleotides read TGCGCCAGCAGCCAAGTAACGGGGGTGAACTATGGCTACACCTTC. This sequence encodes CASSQVTGVNYGYTF.

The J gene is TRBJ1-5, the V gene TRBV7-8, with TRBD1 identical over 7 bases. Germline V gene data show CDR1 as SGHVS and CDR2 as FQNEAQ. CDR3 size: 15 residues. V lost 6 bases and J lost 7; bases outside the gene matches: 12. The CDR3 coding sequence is TGTGCCAGCAGTCCGGACAGGACCGCGAGACAGCCCCAGCATTTT. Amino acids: CASSPDRTARQPQHF. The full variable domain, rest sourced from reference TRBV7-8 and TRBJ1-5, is GAGVSQSPRYKVAKRGQDVALRCDPISGHVSLFWYQQALGQGPEFLTYFQNEAQLDKSGLPSDRFFAERPEGSVSTLKIQRTQQEDSAVYLCASSPDRTARQPQHFGDGTRLSIL.

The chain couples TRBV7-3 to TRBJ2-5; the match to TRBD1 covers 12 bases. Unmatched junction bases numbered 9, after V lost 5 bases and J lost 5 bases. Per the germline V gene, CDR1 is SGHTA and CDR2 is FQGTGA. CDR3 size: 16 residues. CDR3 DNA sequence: TGTGCCAGCAGCGCTCAGGGACAGGGGGCACGGGAGACCCAGTACTTC. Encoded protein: CASSAQGQGARETQYF.

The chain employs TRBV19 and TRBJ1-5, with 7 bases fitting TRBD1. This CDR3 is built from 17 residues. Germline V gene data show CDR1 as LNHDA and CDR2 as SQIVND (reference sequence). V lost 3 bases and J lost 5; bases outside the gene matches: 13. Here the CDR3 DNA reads TGTGCCAGTAGTATCACCGATGACAGGGTGGGGGATCAGCCCCAGCATTTT. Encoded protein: CASSITDDRVGDQPQHF.

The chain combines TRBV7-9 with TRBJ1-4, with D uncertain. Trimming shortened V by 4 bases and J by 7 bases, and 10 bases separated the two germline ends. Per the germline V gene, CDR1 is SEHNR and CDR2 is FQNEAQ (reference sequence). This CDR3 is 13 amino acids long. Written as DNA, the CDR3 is TGTGCCAGCAGCTCATATGAGGGTGAAAAACTGTTTTTT. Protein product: CASSSYEGEKLFF.

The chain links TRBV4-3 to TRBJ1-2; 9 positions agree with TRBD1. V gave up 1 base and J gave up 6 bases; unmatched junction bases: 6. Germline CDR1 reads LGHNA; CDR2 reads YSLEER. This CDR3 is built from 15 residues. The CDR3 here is CASSQVGTGPDGYTF. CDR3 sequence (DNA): TGCGCCAGCAGCCAAGTGGGGACAGGGCCGGATGGCTACACCTTC.

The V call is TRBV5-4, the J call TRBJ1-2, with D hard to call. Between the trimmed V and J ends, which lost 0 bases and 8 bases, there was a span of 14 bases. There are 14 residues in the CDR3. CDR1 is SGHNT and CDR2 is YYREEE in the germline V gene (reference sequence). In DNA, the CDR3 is TGTGCCAGCAGCTTGGGCCGGGATACCTGGGGCTACACCTTC. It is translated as CASSLGRDTWGYTF. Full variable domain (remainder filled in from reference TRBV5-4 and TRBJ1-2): ETGVTQSPTHLIKTRGQQVTLRCSSQSGHNTVSWYQQALGQGPQFIFQYYREEENGRGNFPPRFSGLQFPNYSSELNVNALELDDSALYLCASSLGRDTWGYTFGSGTRLTVV.

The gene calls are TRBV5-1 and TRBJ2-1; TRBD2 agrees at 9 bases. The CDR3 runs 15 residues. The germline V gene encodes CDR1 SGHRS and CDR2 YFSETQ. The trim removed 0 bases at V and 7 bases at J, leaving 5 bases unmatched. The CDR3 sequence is CASSLASGEGNEQFF. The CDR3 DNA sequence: TGCGCCAGCAGCTTGGCTAGCGGGGAGGGGAATGAGCAGTTCTTC.

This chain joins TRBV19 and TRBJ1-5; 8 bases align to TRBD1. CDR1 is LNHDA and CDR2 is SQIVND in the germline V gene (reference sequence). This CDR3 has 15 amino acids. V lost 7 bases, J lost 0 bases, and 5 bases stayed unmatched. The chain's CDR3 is CASKGDRGSNQPQHF. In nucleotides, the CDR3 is TGTGCCAGTAAGGGCGACAGGGGTAGCAATCAGCCCCAGCATTTT.

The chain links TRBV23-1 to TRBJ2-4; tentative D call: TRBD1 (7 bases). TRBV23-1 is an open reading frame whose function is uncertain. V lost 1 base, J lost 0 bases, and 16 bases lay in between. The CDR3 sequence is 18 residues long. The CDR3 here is CASSQCPGGPLAKNIQYF. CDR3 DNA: TGCGCCAGCAGTCAATGTCCAGGGGGGCCCTTAGCCAAAAACATTCAGTACTTC.

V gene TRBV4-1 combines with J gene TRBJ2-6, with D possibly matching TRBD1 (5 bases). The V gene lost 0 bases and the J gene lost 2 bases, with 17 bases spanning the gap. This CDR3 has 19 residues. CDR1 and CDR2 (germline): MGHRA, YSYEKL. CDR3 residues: CASSQDAPGLGAGANVLTF. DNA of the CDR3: TGCGCCAGCAGCCAAGATGCCCCCGGATTAGGGGCTGGGGCCAACGTCCTGACTTTC.

Written as DNA, the CDR3 is TGTGCCAGCAGTTTTTTACAGGGGAACGAGCAGTACTTC. Its translation is CASSFLQGNEQYF. This sequence joins TRBV7-9 and TRBJ2-7, with TRBD1 matching 7 bases. The J segment lost 5 bases and the V segment lost 6 bases, leaving 7 bases of the junction unmatched. Germline-derived CDR1 and CDR2 are SEHNR and FQNEAQ (reference sequence). CDR3 length equals 13 residues.

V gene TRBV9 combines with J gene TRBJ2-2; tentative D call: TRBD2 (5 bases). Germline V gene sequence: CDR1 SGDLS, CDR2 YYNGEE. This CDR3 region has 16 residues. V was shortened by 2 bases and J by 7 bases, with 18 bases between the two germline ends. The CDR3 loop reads CASSVDPSLKGGELFF. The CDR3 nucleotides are TGTGCCAGCAGCGTCGACCCTAGCTTGAAGGGCGGGGAGCTGTTTTTT.

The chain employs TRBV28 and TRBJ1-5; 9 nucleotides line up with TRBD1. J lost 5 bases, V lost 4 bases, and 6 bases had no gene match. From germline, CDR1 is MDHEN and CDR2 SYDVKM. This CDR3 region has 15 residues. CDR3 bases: TGTGCCAGCAGTTCTCCGGGACAGGGCGATCAGCCCCAGCATTTT. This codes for CASSSPGQGDQPQHF. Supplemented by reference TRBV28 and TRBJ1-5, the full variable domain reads DVKVTQSSRYLVKRTGEKVFLECVQDMDHENMFWYRQDPGLGLRLIYFSYDVKMKEKGDIPEGYSVSREKKERFSLILESASTNQTSMYLCASSSPGQGDQPQHFGDGTRLSIL.

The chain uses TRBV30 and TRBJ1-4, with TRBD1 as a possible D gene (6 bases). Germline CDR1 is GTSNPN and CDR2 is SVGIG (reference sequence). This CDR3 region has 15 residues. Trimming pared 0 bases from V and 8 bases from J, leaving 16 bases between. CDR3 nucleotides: TGTGCCTGGAGTGTTTGGCACAGGACAGAAGAAAAACTGTTTTTT. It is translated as CAWSVWHRTEEKLFF.

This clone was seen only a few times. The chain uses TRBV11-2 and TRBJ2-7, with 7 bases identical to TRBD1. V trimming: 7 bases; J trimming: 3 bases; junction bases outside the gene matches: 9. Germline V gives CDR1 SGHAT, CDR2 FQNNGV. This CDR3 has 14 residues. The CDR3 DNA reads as TGTGCCAGCACCCCGAAGACAGGGTTCTACGAGCAGTACTTC. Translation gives CASTPKTGFYEQYF.

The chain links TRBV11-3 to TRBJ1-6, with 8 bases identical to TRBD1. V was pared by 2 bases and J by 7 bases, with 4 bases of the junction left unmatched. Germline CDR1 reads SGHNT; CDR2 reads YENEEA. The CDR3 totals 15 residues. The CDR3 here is CASSLRTGQNSPLHF. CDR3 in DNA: TGTGCCAGCAGCTTAAGGACAGGGCAGAATTCACCCCTCCACTTT.

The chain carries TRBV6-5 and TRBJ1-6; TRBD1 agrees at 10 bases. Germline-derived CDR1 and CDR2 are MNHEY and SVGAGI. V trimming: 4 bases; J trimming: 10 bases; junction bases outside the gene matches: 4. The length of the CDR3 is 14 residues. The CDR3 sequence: CASSSDRGRSPLHF. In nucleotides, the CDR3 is TGTGCCAGCAGTTCTGACAGGGGGCGGTCACCCCTCCACTTT.

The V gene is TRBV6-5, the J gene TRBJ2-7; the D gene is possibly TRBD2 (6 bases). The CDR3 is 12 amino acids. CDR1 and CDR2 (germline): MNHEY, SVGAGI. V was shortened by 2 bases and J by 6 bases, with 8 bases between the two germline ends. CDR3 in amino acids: CASSYVGGEQYF. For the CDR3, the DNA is TGTGCCAGCAGTTACGTGGGAGGCGAGCAGTACTTC.

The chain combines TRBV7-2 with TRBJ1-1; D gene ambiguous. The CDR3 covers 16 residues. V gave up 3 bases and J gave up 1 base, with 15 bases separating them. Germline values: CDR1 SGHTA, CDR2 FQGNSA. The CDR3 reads CASSFPPGRRNTEAFF. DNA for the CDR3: TGTGCCAGCAGCTTCCCTCCCGGGAGAAGGAACACTGAAGCTTTCTTT.

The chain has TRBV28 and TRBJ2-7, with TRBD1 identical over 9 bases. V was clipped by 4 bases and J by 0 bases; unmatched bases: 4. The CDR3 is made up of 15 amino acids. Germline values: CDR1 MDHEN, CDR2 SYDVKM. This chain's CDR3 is CASSSGQGDSYEQYF. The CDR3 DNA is TGTGCCAGCAGTTCGGGACAGGGAGACTCCTACGAGCAGTACTTC.

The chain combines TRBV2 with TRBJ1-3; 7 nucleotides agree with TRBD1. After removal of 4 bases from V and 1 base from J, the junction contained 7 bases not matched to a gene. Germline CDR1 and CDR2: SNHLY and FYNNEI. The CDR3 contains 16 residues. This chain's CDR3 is CASSVDRVRSGNTIYF. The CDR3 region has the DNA TGTGCCAGCAGTGTTGACAGGGTGAGGTCTGGAAACACCATATATTTT. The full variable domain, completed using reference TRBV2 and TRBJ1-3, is EPEVTQTPSHQVTQMGQEVILRCVPISNHLYFYWYRQILGQKVEFLVSFYNNEISEKSEIFDDQFSVERPDGSNFTLKIRSTKLEDSAMYFCASSVDRVRSGNTIYFGEGSWLTVV.

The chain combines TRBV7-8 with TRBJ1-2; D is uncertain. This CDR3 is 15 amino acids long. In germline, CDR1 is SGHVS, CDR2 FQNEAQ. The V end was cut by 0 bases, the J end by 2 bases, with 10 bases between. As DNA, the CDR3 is TGTGCCAGCAGCTTAGCATTCACAGAGAACTATGGCTACACCTTC. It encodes CASSLAFTENYGYTF.

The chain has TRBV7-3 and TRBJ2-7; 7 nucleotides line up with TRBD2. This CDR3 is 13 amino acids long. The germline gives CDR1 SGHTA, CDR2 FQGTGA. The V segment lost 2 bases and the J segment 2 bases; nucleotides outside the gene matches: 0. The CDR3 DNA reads TGTGCCAGCAGCTTAGCGGGAGCCTACGAGCAGTACTTC. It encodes CASSLAGAYEQYF.

This chain's CDR3 is CASSSPGSATNEKLFF. CDR3 DNA: TGTGCCAGTAGTAGCCCCGGGAGTGCAACTAATGAAAAACTGTTTTTT. The chain is built from TRBV19 and TRBJ1-4, with D hard to call. Germline CDR1 LNHDA, CDR2 SQIVND (reference sequence). V lost 4 bases, J lost 0 bases, and 12 bases lay in between. The CDR3 loop spans 16 amino acids.